The 2 T cell receptor beta chains listed next were all sequenced from one sample in a study of identifying expanded T cells in peripheral blood. Only in-frame clones appear in the TCRdb table, and some are missing; sequencing was by immunoSEQ multiplex PCR. Of tens of thousands of clones listed, approximately 86% are singletons. The sequenced material came from blood. Receptors were obtained from a person between 18 and 70 years old in good health.

Only a few counts were recorded for this clone. The V and J genes are TRBV9 and TRBJ1-3, with 7 bases fitting TRBD1. Trimming removed 3 bases from V and 1 base from J; junction bases left unmatched: 4. This CDR3 comprises 15 residues. The V gene's germline CDR1 is SGDLS and CDR2 YYNGEE. The CDR3 DNA reads TGTGCCAGCAGCGCCCCGACAGGGTCTGGAAACACCATATATTTT. Encoded protein: CASSAPTGSGNTIYF.

The rearrangement uses TRBV7-2 and TRBJ1-4; tentatively, D is TRBD1 (6 bases). The CDR3 has 14 amino acids. The germline V gene has CDR1 SGHTA and CDR2 FQGNSA. With 5 bases removed from V and 2 bases from J, the gap between germline ends came to 9 bases. The CDR3 bases are TGTGCCAGCAGCCCGGACAGCACTAATGAAAAACTGTTTTTT. This codes for CASSPDSTNEKLFF.